This TCR beta chain was identified in a study of shared clonotypes between healthy human individuals (dated by TCRdb to 2020 to 2021). Background for the entire study: A few men and two women, aged 18 to 49 years, made up the cohort. Per donor, three plates each were used for CD4 naive and CD4 memory, two for CD8 naive, and one for CD8 memory. To estimate repertoire size and how much clonotypes are shared between individuals, the study performed deep sequencing of blood TCR repertoires from roughly five healthy adults. To increase sequencing depth and limit assay-specific biases, different laboratories used diverse techniques to prepare libraries and sequence TCR repertoires. Between about 0.9 and 9 billion PBMCs per donor were obtained by leukapheresis.

The donors were healthy, HIV-negative adults with no recently reported acute infections or vaccinations. Only Caucasian adults living in Nashville, Tennessee, USA were represented among the donors. Magnetic negative selection was used to enrich CD4+ T cells, after which naive cells were positively selected on CD45RA and the negative fraction became the memory subset. After blood collection by leukapheresis, PBMCs were isolated using Ficoll-Histopaque density gradient centrifugation and then cryopreserved in the vapor phase of liquid nitrogen. Analytical flow cytometry was used to check the purity and quantity of every magnetically sorted T cell population. Genomic DNA was isolated from each sorted fraction and quantified by UV absorbance on a Nanodrop 2000c. Using the deep immunoSEQ assay, multiplex PCR amplified TCR CDR3 regions from genomic DNA. Extracted genomic DNA from each cell subset was distributed evenly across all wells of several immunoSEQ 96-well plates, and each plate was treated as a replicate. For sorted subsets, each replicate PCR was loaded with about 0.2 ug genomic DNA, equivalent to some 31,000 T cell genomes. Purified libraries were quantified with a Qubit 3.0 fluorometer, sized on a Bioanalyzer 2100, and re-quantified with the KAPA Library Quantification kit. A separate single-read 150-cycle Illumina NextSeq 550 flow cell was used to sequence each immunoSEQ 96-well plate. Per the source publication's procedure: The immunoSEQ output contained only junctional sequences without quality scores, so filtering could not match that applied to full-length reads. Sequences were annotated with PyIR, a Python wrapper for IgBLAST v1.9, using IMGT germline references to assign V/J genes and CDR3. Reads were removed for weak V/J assignments (E-value above 1e-6), missing CDR3, stop codons, out-of-frame junctions, or ambiguous translated residues. V3J clonotypes were defined as sequences sharing the same inferred V gene, J gene, and CDR3 amino acid sequence. Percentage overlap between repertoires was calculated by dividing the number of shared unique clonotypes by the size of the smaller repertoire. Repertoire richness was assessed with RTK rarefaction, the Chao1 estimator, and Recon v2.1 estimates of unobserved clonotypes. Generation probabilities for all TCRbeta clonotypes obtained by the gDNA method from several donors were computed using OLGA. TCRdb carries this immuneACCESS record with in-frame sequences only. Its versions omit some clonotypes, under half of them owing to an unresolved V gene in the studies checked, with the rest unexplained. That table is the source of V, J and clone size, and D and trimming were worked out from the DNA. The sample table holds roughly 2.5 million clones, of which roughly nine tenths were seen once. Jointly, the top ten make up roughly 0.15% of the sample.

The CDR3 numbers 14 residues from cysteine through phenylalanine. CDR3 DNA only is kept here, 42 bases in frame from base 1. A distance of 12 bases separates the germline ends of V and J, which lose 4 bases and 5 bases respectively. Looking up the germline V gene (reference sequence) yields CDR1 LNHDA and CDR2 SQIVND. Concerning this clone itself: Its antigen is not yet known. Per-nucleotide qualities are absent, and no much larger clonotype sits a single base away.

General findings and caveats noted by the study authors: Larger estimated clonotype richness was generally found for naive subsets than for memory subsets. Sampling was restricted to blood, and TCR repertoires in tissues likely differ from the TCR repertoires found in blood. Compared with non-shared clonotypes, clonotypes shared by all four sorted-subset donors had higher generation probabilities. Rarefaction of sorted-subset datasets indicated incomplete sequencing despite the large sequencing depth. Pairwise subsampling led to the expectation that sequencing depth would affect the degree of clonotype sharing among donors. Sharing across four donors was observed for about 4.8% of naive CD4, around 3.5% of naive CD8, over 2% of memory CD4, and over 0.3% of memory CD8 clonotypes. Because the study included a small number of donors, the genetic and exposure-history diversity represented was limited.

What was sequenced was naive CD4+ T cells sorted from blood. What the cell subset or site label conveys for this sample: CD45RA+ positively selected. The chain employs TRBV19 and TRBJ2-1; the D segment could be TRBD1, given 6 matching bases. This receptor was obtained from a man aged 18 to 30 in good health. The encoded CDR3 is CASSTQGQNNEQFF. The bases read TGTGCCAGTAGTACCCAGGGACAAAACAATGAGCAGTTCTTC.